The 27 T cell receptor beta chains reported below all come from one sample, sequenced in a study of Graves' ophthalmopathy and Graves' hyperthyroidism. RNA transcripts were the template, and TCR beta CDR3 regions were amplified from them. First-round RT-PCR used HTBI primers; second-round multiplex PCR followed. TCRdb used MiXCR to reprocess the multiplex PCR reads, holding one entry per CDR3 protein. The top ten clones hold more than 5.5% of a sample with about 620,000 distinct CDR3 sequences, approximately 22% of them seen once. Sequenced input: peripheral blood. These receptors were taken from a woman younger than 30 with stable Graves' hyperthyroidism. Some clones in this sample may be carry-over from other donors' samples.

In this sample, this clonotype turned up many times. The genes are TRBV10-2 and TRBJ2-5, with 12 bases aligning to TRBD2. The CDR3 loop spans 15 amino acids. Germline V CDR1 and CDR2: WSHSY, SAAADI. V gave up 5 bases and J gave up 5 bases; unmatched junction bases: 6. Written as DNA, the CDR3 is TGCGCCAGCAGTCCGACTAGCGGGAGTTCGGAGACCCAGTACTTC. Translation: CASSPTSGSSETQYF.

V and J are TRBV20-1 and TRBJ1-2; possible D gene TRBD1, 5 bases. The V gene's germline CDR1 is DFQATT and CDR2 SNEGSKA (reference sequence). This CDR3 is built from 16 residues. The germline V and J ends were trimmed by 3 bases and 2 bases, with 19 bases remaining between them. CDR3: CSARDQRQSRNYGYTF. In DNA, the CDR3 is TGCAGTGCTAGGGACCAGAGACAGTCCCGAAACTATGGCTACACCTTC.

This chain links TRBV28 with TRBJ2-5; 13 nucleotides match TRBD2. V gave up 4 bases and J gave up 5 bases; unmatched junction bases: 10. Germline CDR1 and CDR2: MDHEN and SYDVKM. There are 17 residues in the CDR3. CDR3 protein: CASSSSRTSGSWETQYF. CDR3 coding DNA: TGTGCCAGCAGTTCCTCCCGGACTAGCGGGAGCTGGGAGACCCAGTACTTC.

This clonotype was seen at least ten times. This sequence joins TRBV6-2 or TRBV6-3 and TRBJ1-5; 11 bases fit TRBD1. Germline V CDR1 and CDR2: MNHEY, SVGEGT. V was pared by 7 bases and J by 6 bases, with 17 bases of the junction left unmatched. The CDR3 consists of 18 residues. The chain's CDR3 is CASTDRRAGTGGFQPQHF. The CDR3 bases are TGTGCCAGCACCGACAGACGAGCTGGGACAGGGGGATTTCAGCCCCAGCATTTT.

This clonotype appeared a few times. The V call is TRBV18, the J call TRBJ1-1; D gene uncertain. The length of the CDR3 is 15 residues. Looked up from germline, CDR1 is KGHSH and CDR2 is LQKENI. V dropped 2 bases and J dropped 0 bases, with 10 bases sitting between them. The CDR3 loop is CASSPSHSMNTEAFF. The CDR3 DNA is TGTGCCAGCTCACCAAGTCACTCTATGAACACTGAAGCTTTCTTT.

This clonotype was observed at least ten times. The gene calls are TRBV20-1 and TRBJ2-5; 13 bases are shared with TRBD2. The CDR3 covers 15 residues. Germline CDR1 DFQATT, CDR2 SNEGSKA (reference sequence). V lost 6 bases and J lost 5; bases outside the gene matches: 9. CDR3 coding DNA: TGCAGTGCCGGGACTAGCGGGAAGGCCGGGGAGACCCAGTACTTC. Encoded protein: CSAGTSGKAGETQYF.

In its sample, this clonotype was seen many times. CDR3 residues: CASPEGGREAFF. CDR3 DNA sequence: TGTGCCAGCCCCGAAGGGGGGCGCGAAGCTTTCTTT. The rearrangement uses TRBV6-1 and TRBJ1-1; weak D call: TRBD1 (6 bases). Germline CDR1 is MNHNS and CDR2 is SASEGT. Trimming removed 8 bases at V and 8 bases at J, with 15 bases between. This CDR3 comprises 12 residues.

This clonotype was seen at least ten times. The chain links TRBV12-3 or TRBV12-4 to TRBJ1-5; D is unclear. This CDR3 is built from 15 residues. V gave up 8 bases and J gave up 7 bases, with 21 bases separating them. The CDR3 DNA reads as TGTGCCAGCTCTTCTTGGCCGGGATTCGAACAGCCCCAGCATTTT. Amino acid sequence: CASSSWPGFEQPQHF.

This clonotype was seen ten or more times. The genes are TRBV20-1 and TRBJ1-5, with D perhaps matching TRBD1 (6 bases). CDR3 size: 14 residues. CDR1 and CDR2 from the germline V gene are DFQATT and SNEGSKA (reference sequence). Trimming took off 0 bases at V and 4 bases at J, with 10 bases between the two ends. The CDR3 region has the DNA TGCAGTGCTAGAGAACCGACAGGTAATCAGCCCCAGCATTTT. Encoded protein: CSAREPTGNQPQHF.

The genes are TRBV20-1 and TRBJ2-7; no clear D. The V end lost 0 bases, the J end lost 3 bases, and 12 bases lay between the germline ends. This CDR3 region has 14 residues. Germline CDR1 is DFQATT and CDR2 is SNEGSKA (reference sequence). CDR3 residues: CSARDPRSSYEQYF. The DNA of the CDR3 is TGCAGTGCTAGAGATCCTAGGAGTAGCTACGAGCAGTACTTC.

This clonotype occurred many times. The chain joins TRBV12-3 or TRBV12-4 to TRBJ2-7; possibly TRBD1 for D (5 bases). This CDR3 is 16 amino acids long. Trimming shortened V by 7 bases and J by 3 bases, and 22 bases separated the two germline ends. The DNA for the CDR3 is TGTGCCAGCACTCTCGGTGGGGCCCGGACGGACTACGAGCAGTACTTC. Encoded protein: CASTLGGARTDYEQYF.

This chain joins TRBV28 and TRBJ2-7; TRBD1 might be the D (5 bases). Trimming cost V 6 bases and J 0 bases, with 12 bases left between them. Germline CDR1 MDHEN, CDR2 SYDVKM. The CDR3 length is 14 residues. In nucleotides, the CDR3 is TGTGCCAGCAGCAGGGCGCTAGGCTCCTACGAGCAGTACTTC. Amino acids: CASSRALGSYEQYF.

The genes are TRBV7-9 and TRBJ2-5; no clear D. The germline V gene encodes CDR1 SEHNR and CDR2 FQNEAQ (reference sequence). This CDR3 contains 13 residues. V was cut by 3 bases and J by 5 bases, with 10 bases left in between. CDR3 sequence (DNA): TGTGCCAGCAGCTTCTTGTACAGTGAGACCCAGTACTTC. Protein sequence: CASSFLYSETQYF.

This chain uses TRBV11-2 with TRBJ2-7; 10 bases map to TRBD2. CDR1 is SGHAT and CDR2 is FQNNGV in the germline V gene. The V and J ends lost 0 bases and 4 bases, in that order; junction bases with no gene match: 3. The CDR3 length is 15 residues. The CDR3 DNA reads TGTGCCAGCAGCTTAGATAGCGGGAGGATTTACGAGCAGTACTTC. It codes for CASSLDSGRIYEQYF.

In this sample, this clonotype turned up many times. The genes are TRBV11-2 and TRBJ1-2, with 9 bases identical to TRBD1. CDR3 length equals 16 residues. Trimming cost V 5 bases and J 3 bases; bases outside gene matches: 10. CDR1 is SGHAT and CDR2 is FQNNGV in the germline V gene. The CDR3: CASSPQSTGGYYGYTF. DNA of the CDR3: TGTGCCAGCAGCCCTCAGTCGACAGGGGGTTACTATGGCTACACCTTC.

This clonotype was seen only a few times. The chain recombines TRBV12-3 or TRBV12-4 with TRBJ1-3; D remains unclear. The CDR3 runs to 13 residues. Trimming cost V 8 bases and J 6 bases, with 14 bases left between them. CDR3 DNA sequence: TGTGCCAGCCACGTGGGGTGGGAAAACACCATATATTTT. Protein: CASHVGWENTIYF.

For the CDR3, the DNA is TGCAGTGCTAGAGGGACAGGGGCCCTCTATGGCTACACCTTC. The encoded protein is CSARGTGALYGYTF. The chain combines TRBV20-1 with TRBJ1-2, with TRBD1 identical over 9 bases. The CDR3 has 14 amino acids. The V and J ends lost 1 base and 4 bases, in that order; junction bases with no gene match: 4. Germline CDR1 reads DFQATT; CDR2 reads SNEGSKA (reference sequence).

This clonotype was detected ten times or more. The chain has TRBV12-3 or TRBV12-4 and TRBJ2-7, with 13 bases that match TRBD2. This CDR3 region has 15 residues. J lost 6 bases, V lost 5 bases, and 7 bases had no gene match. Here the CDR3 reads CASSPQLAGGLEQYF. For the CDR3, the DNA is TGTGCCAGCAGTCCCCAACTAGCGGGGGGGCTCGAGCAGTACTTC.

The V call is TRBV6-2 or TRBV6-3, the J call TRBJ2-7; D possibly corresponds to TRBD1 (6 bases). The germline gives CDR1 MNHEY, CDR2 SVGEGT. V was clipped by 6 bases and J by 4 bases, with 16 bases between them. There are 14 residues in the CDR3. The CDR3 loop reads CASRGHFGVYEQYF. CDR3 in DNA: TGTGCCAGCAGGGGACATTTTGGGGTTTACGAGCAGTACTTC.

This clonotype showed up many times. This rearrangement joins TRBV12-1 to TRBJ1-3; the table's D call, TRBD1, was not checked against the DNA. TRBV12-1 is a listed pseudogene. CDR3 size: 21 residues. CDR3 sequence reads: CASTFAGTGEKGGLSGNTIYF. The DNA for the CDR3 is TGTGCCAGCACCTTTGCGGGGACAGGAGAGAAGGGGGGGCTCTCTGGAAACACCATATATTTT.

This clonotype showed up just a few times. V and J are TRBV29-1 and TRBJ1-5; 10 bases map to TRBD1. Per the germline V gene, CDR1 is SQVTM and CDR2 is ANQGSEA. V trimming: 7 bases; J trimming: 6 bases; junction bases outside the gene matches: 6. The CDR3 contains 13 residues. CDR3 residues: CSAWTGGGQPQHF. The CDR3 coding sequence is TGCAGCGCCTGGACAGGGGGGGGTCAGCCCCAGCATTTT.

This clonotype was observed at least ten times. The chain uses TRBV12-3 or TRBV12-4 and TRBJ1-3; tentatively, D is TRBD1 (6 bases). The CDR3 runs to 13 residues. V lost 3 bases, J lost 14 bases, and 17 bases lay in between. The CDR3 bases are TGTGCCAGCAGTTTCGTAGGGGGACCTCCCGTATATTTT. Translating gives CASSFVGGPPVYF.

V is TRBV7-2 and J is TRBJ1-1; no firm D call. The CDR3 totals 14 residues. From germline, CDR1 is SGHTA and CDR2 FQGNSA. The V end was cut by 5 bases, the J end by 0 bases, with 10 bases between. Written as DNA, the CDR3 is TGTGCCAGCAGCCTCTCGGCGATGAACACTGAAGCTTTCTTT. Encoded protein: CASSLSAMNTEAFF.

The rearrangement joins TRBV9 to TRBJ2-7, with no clear D. V shed 4 bases and J shed 6 bases, with 14 bases lying between them. The CDR3 is made up of 13 amino acids. Per germline, CDR1 SGDLS and CDR2 YYNGEE. The CDR3: CASSPQAGVEQYF. The CDR3 DNA sequence: TGTGCCAGCAGCCCCCAAGCAGGTGTCGAGCAGTACTTC.

This chain connects TRBV28 to TRBJ2-5; the match to TRBD2 covers 8 bases. Per germline, CDR1 MDHEN and CDR2 SYDVKM. V was clipped by 2 bases and J by 4 bases; unmatched bases: 6. This CDR3 contains 15 residues. CDR3 in DNA: TGTGCCAGCAGTTTAATTCTTAGCGGGACAGAGACCCAGTACTTC. The encoded protein is CASSLILSGTETQYF.

This clonotype was seen ten or more times. The gene calls are TRBV2 and TRBJ1-2; 8 bases agree with TRBD1. CDR1 is SNHLY, CDR2 FYNNEI, per germline. The trim removed 7 bases at V and 4 bases at J, leaving 14 bases unmatched. This CDR3 region has 16 residues. This chain's CDR3 is CASTPDRVFSGYGYTF. The CDR3 nucleotides are TGTGCCAGCACCCCGGACAGGGTGTTCAGTGGCTATGGCTACACCTTC. Drawing the rest from reference TRBV2 and TRBJ1-2, the complete variable domain is EPEVTQTPSHQVTQMGQEVILRCVPISNHLYFYWYRQILGQKVEFLVSFYNNEISEKSEIFDDQFSVERPDGSNFTLKIRSTKLEDSAMYFCASTPDRVFSGYGYTFGSGTRLTVV.

The rearrangement uses TRBV24-1 and TRBJ2-5, with D perhaps matching TRBD1 (5 bases). Germline V gene data show CDR1 as KGHDR and CDR2 as SFDVKD. The CDR3 spans 14 residues. The ends were cut back, 3 bases at V and 5 bases at J, with 12 bases in the middle. The CDR3 loop is CATSDTDTRETQYF. The CDR3 coding sequence is TGTGCCACCAGTGATACGGACACGCGCGAGACCCAGTACTTC.